This TCR beta chain was captured in a study of CD8+ T cells in alopecia areata. Overall study context: Female C3H/HeJ mice aged roughly 6-11 weeks received skin from roughly 6-12-month-old C3H/HeJ donors with spontaneous alopecia. Study-wide points: Higher clonality than in normal scalp was seen in lesional scalp, especially alopecia totalis/universalis. Resident alphabeta T-cell populations of normal skin are likewise subject to sequencing in scalp samples.

Germline lookup yields CDR1 NNHDY and CDR2 SYVADS. The trim removed 5 bases at V and 3 bases at J, leaving 4 bases unmatched. The CDR3 runs to 13 residues. At least ten counts were recorded for this clone. The antigen remains unidentified. The listed genes are named as in mouse. The read ends 4 residues shy of where the CDR3 ends; the end is completed using the germline J gene. A sort of pooled cutaneous lymph node cells used CD4, CD8alpha, NKG2D, NKG2ACE and other stains. Investigators isolated RNA and reverse transcribed it into cDNA to act as the sequencing template. Profiled with immunoSEQ multiplex PCR; TCRdb holds only in-frame clones, not every one. The sample presents around 20,000 clones, none singletons.

The source material was CD8+ T cells sorted from a lymph node. The chain couples TRBV13-3 to TRBJ2-7; 8 nucleotides line up with TRBD2. The origin of this receptor is a C3H/HeJ mouse with alopecia areata. Mouse MHC haplotype: H2-k. The CDR3 DNA, read in part, is TGTGCCAGCAGGCTCTGGGGGGTCTAT. This gives the protein CASRLWGVY. The full CDR3 is CASRLWGVYEQYF.